One and the same sample provided the 23 T cell receptor beta chains below, sequenced in a study of vaccination and CD4 T cells after COVID-19. As to treatment: approximately 10-day PBMC culture with coronavirus spike peptide pools or control peptides (ViraFEST assay). Their specific antigens are unknown. Sequencing of cultured CD4+ T cell DNA used the Oncomine TCR Beta short-read assay. TCRdb passed the PCR reads through MiXCR, listing each CDR3 protein once. Altogether 6,500 to 9,500 distinct CDR3 sequences are present, approximately 55% being singletons, with the ten largest covering around 43%. The specimen sequenced was CD4+ T cells from blood, cultured in vitro. These receptors were collected from a human donor who had recovered from COVID-19.

This clonotype was picked up one time. The V and J genes are TRBV2 and TRBJ2-5; 7 bases fit TRBD1. V shed 2 bases, J shed 0 bases, and the junction held 3 bases outside the gene matches. The germline V gene encodes CDR1 SNHLY and CDR2 FYNNEI. There are 15 residues in the CDR3. The CDR3 loop is CASSERGQYQETQYF. In DNA, the CDR3 is TGTGCCAGCAGTGAACGGGGACAGTACCAAGAGACCCAGTACTTC.

The rearrangement joins TRBV15 to TRBJ1-5; D remains ambiguous. The CDR3 is 17 residues long. Germline CDR1 and CDR2: LNHNV and YYDKDF (reference sequence). The V gene lost 3 bases and the J gene lost 3 bases, with 18 bases spanning the gap. The CDR3 DNA reads as TGTGCCACCAGCAGCCTACCAGGTAGGACGGTCAATCAGCCCCAGCATTTT. Translation gives CATSSLPGRTVNQPQHF.

This clonotype was detected a few times. The genes are TRBV30 and TRBJ2-2; D not resolved. Trimming removed 0 bases at V and 2 bases at J, with 7 bases between. This CDR3 comprises 14 residues. The germline V gene has CDR1 GTSNPN and CDR2 SVGIG (reference sequence). The CDR3 nucleotides are TGTGCCTGGAGTGTATCCAGAAACACCGGGGAGCTGTTTTTT. Translation: CAWSVSRNTGELFF. Full variable domain (outside the CDR3, taken from reference TRBV30 and TRBJ2-2): SQTIHQWPATLVQPVGSPLSLECTVEGTSNPNLYWYRQAAGRGLQLLFYSVGIGQISSEVPQNLSASRPQDRQFILSSKKLLLSDSGFYLCAWSVSRNTGELFFGEGSRLTVL.

This clonotype has only a few counts. The chain has TRBV5-5 and TRBJ1-1; D remains unclear. V was clipped by 1 base and J by 4 bases, with 11 bases between them. The CDR3 runs to 14 residues. Germline V gives CDR1 SGHKS, CDR2 YYEKEE (reference sequence). The CDR3 loop is CASSLHSGPTEAFF. The CDR3 region has the DNA TGTGCCAGCAGCTTGCACAGTGGACCCACTGAAGCTTTCTTT.

This clonotype was observed a single time. The chain has TRBV20-1 and TRBJ1-2, with 8 nucleotides matching TRBD1. Germline values: CDR1 DFQATT, CDR2 SNEGSKA (reference sequence). The ends lost 2 bases at V and 3 bases at J; junction bases unmatched: 5. CDR3 length: 14 residues. CDR3 region: CSARSDRVDYGYTF. The DNA for the CDR3 is TGCAGTGCTAGATCGGACAGGGTGGACTATGGCTACACCTTC.

This sequence joins TRBV19 and TRBJ2-3; 10 bases are a match to TRBD2. This CDR3 is built from 15 residues. The V gene's germline CDR1 is LNHDA and CDR2 SQIVND (reference sequence). Trimming removed 7 bases from V and 2 bases from J; junction bases left unmatched: 6. The CDR3 coding sequence is TGTGCCAGTAATTCGCTAGCGGGGGCCACAGATACGCAGTATTTT. It yields the protein CASNSLAGATDTQYF. Drawing the rest from reference TRBV19 and TRBJ2-3, the complete variable domain is DGGITQSPKYLFRKEGQNVTLSCEQNLNHDAMYWYRQDPGQGLRLIYYSQIVNDFQKGDIAEGYSVSREKKESFPLTVTSAQKNPTAFYLCASNSLAGATDTQYFGPGTRLTVL.

In its sample, this clonotype was seen a few times. The chain has TRBV11-3 and TRBJ2-7, with 8 nucleotides matching TRBD1. CDR1 is SGHNT and CDR2 is YENEEA in the germline V gene. This CDR3 spans 19 amino acids. Trimming took 3 bases from V and 2 from J; bases not matched to a gene: 18. The CDR3 loop is CASSFNPERMAGGPYEQYF. The CDR3 coding sequence is TGTGCCAGCAGCTTTAACCCGGAAAGAATGGCAGGGGGCCCCTACGAGCAGTACTTC.

The rearrangement links TRBV15 to TRBJ2-1; TRBD2 matches at 8 bases. This CDR3 spans 18 amino acids. Germline V CDR1 and CDR2: LNHNV, YYDKDF (reference sequence). After removal of 0 bases from V and 9 bases from J, the junction contained 16 bases not matched to a gene. DNA for the CDR3: TGTGCCACCAGCAGAGATCGGCCCGGGCGGGGGGCCACCGGTGAGCAGTTCTTC. It codes for CATSRDRPGRGATGEQFF.

V is TRBV6-4 and J is TRBJ2-7; the D gene is possibly TRBD1 (7 bases). The CDR3 contains 13 residues. Germline loops: CDR1 MRHNA, CDR2 SNTAGT. V shed 4 bases and J shed 3 bases, with 10 bases lying between them. CDR3 bases: TGTGCCAGCAGTGTTCAGGGGGGCTACGAGCAGTACTTC. It codes for CASSVQGGYEQYF.

This clonotype was detected only a few times. The genes are TRBV7-2 and TRBJ1-1; D is unclear. The length of the CDR3 is 15 residues. Germline lookup yields CDR1 SGHTA and CDR2 FQGNSA. The V end lost 5 bases, the J end lost 1 base, and 14 bases lay between the germline ends. CDR3 sequence (DNA): TGTGCCAGCAGCCCTTCCGCTACTAGGAACACTGAAGCTTTCTTT. It codes for CASSPSATRNTEAFF.

This clonotype was recorded only once. The V call is TRBV5-1, the J call TRBJ2-3, with TRBD2 identical over 9 bases. V lost 7 bases to trimming and J lost 0 bases; unmatched junction nucleotides: 3. Germline V gives CDR1 SGHRS, CDR2 YFSETQ. The CDR3 covers 14 residues. Here the CDR3 DNA reads TGCGCCAGCGGACTAGCGACTAGCACAGATACGCAGTATTTT. This gives the protein CASGLATSTDTQYF.

In its sample, this clonotype was seen once. CDR3 nucleotides: TGCGCCAGCAGTGGGCCCGTCGGGCGGCTAGGTCACGATACGCAGTATTTT. Amino acid sequence: CASSGPVGRLGHDTQYF. This chain links TRBV10-1 with TRBJ2-3; D uncertain. The germline V and J ends were trimmed by 4 bases and 6 bases, with 23 bases remaining between them. Germline V lookup: CDR1 WNHNN, CDR2 SYGVQD (reference sequence). This CDR3 spans 17 amino acids.

This clonotype was observed a few times. The V gene is TRBV20-1, the J gene TRBJ1-5; unclear D gene. V lost 3 bases and J lost 3, with 9 bases in between. The CDR3 has 13 amino acids. Looked up from germline, CDR1 is DFQATT and CDR2 is SNEGSKA (reference sequence). The CDR3, as DNA: TGCAGTGCTAGTATAGACCTCAATCAGCCCCAGCATTTT. Encoded protein: CSASIDLNQPQHF.

The CDR3 nucleotides read TGTGCCAGCAGCACGGAAACAGGGCCTGGCTACACCTTC. It yields the protein CASSTETGPGYTF. J is TRBJ1-2 and V is TRBV5-4; D perhaps matches TRBD1 (6 bases). CDR1 is SGHNT and CDR2 is YYREEE in the germline V gene (reference sequence). The CDR3 extends over 13 amino acids. V was trimmed by 4 bases and J by 7 bases, leaving 14 bases between them.

There are a few counts of this clonotype. The gene calls are TRBV7-9 and TRBJ1-5; TRBD1 is a possible D gene (5 bases). The CDR3 extends over 16 amino acids. Germline V lookup: CDR1 SEHNR, CDR2 FQNEAQ (reference sequence). The V end lost 10 bases, the J end lost 1 base, and 20 bases lay between the germline ends. The CDR3 protein is CATSDGGDASNQPQHF. In DNA form, the CDR3 reads TGTGCCACTTCGGATGGGGGTGATGCAAGCAATCAGCCCCAGCATTTT.

This clonotype was counted only a few times. This rearrangement joins TRBV6-2 or TRBV6-3 to TRBJ2-2; no firm D call. This CDR3 comprises 12 residues. The germline CDR1 and CDR2 sequences are MNHEY and SVGEGT. V lost 7 bases, J lost 3 bases, and 6 bases lay in between. CDR3 nucleotide sequence: TGTGCCAGCAACGACGACACCGGGGAGCTGTTTTTT. This gives the protein CASNDDTGELFF.

The rearrangement uses TRBV23-1 and TRBJ1-2; D unresolved. TRBV23-1 is noted as an ORF with a role that remains uncertain. V lost 2 bases to trimming and J lost 11 bases, with 9 bases between them. The CDR3 runs 11 residues. The DNA of the CDR3 is TGCGCCAGCAGTCAACGGCGGAAATACACCTTC. The encoded protein is CASSQRRKYTF.

The chain couples TRBV20-1 to TRBJ2-7; D is ambiguous. The CDR3 runs 14 residues. Germline loops: CDR1 DFQATT, CDR2 SNEGSKA (reference sequence). V dropped 0 bases and J dropped 0 bases, with 9 bases sitting between them. The CDR3 is CSARDRPSSYEQYF. As DNA, the CDR3 is TGCAGTGCTAGAGACAGGCCGAGCTCCTACGAGCAGTACTTC.

This sequence joins TRBV5-6 and TRBJ1-1; D remains ambiguous. The CDR3 has 14 amino acids. The V end was cut by 2 bases, the J end by 1 base, with 9 bases between. Per germline, CDR1 SGHDT and CDR2 YYEEEE. CDR3 protein: CASSFIKGNTEAFF. The DNA for the CDR3 is TGTGCCAGCAGCTTCATCAAGGGGAACACTGAAGCTTTCTTT.

This clonotype was seen only a few times. The chain links TRBV23-1 to TRBJ1-2; maybe TRBD1 (5 bases). TRBV23-1 is marked as an open reading frame, function uncertain. Trimming took 8 bases from V and 7 from J, leaving 20 bases between them. This CDR3 region has 14 residues. CDR3: CASLWGRSLGGYTF. The CDR3 nucleotides are TGCGCCAGCTTATGGGGACGGTCTTTGGGTGGCTACACCTTC.

The chain combines TRBV21-1 with TRBJ1-6. TRBV21-1 is a pseudogene segment. The CDR3 loop spans 12 amino acids. The CDR3 loop is CASSLTRTTLHF. The CDR3 DNA follows: TGTGCCAGCAGCCTGACGCGTACTACCCTCCACTTT.

The chain links TRBV11-3 to TRBJ1-1; a possible D gene is TRBD1 (6 bases). The V gene lost 6 bases and the J gene lost 3 bases, with 14 bases spanning the gap. Germline V lookup: CDR1 SGHNT, CDR2 YENEEA. The CDR3 runs to 14 residues. The CDR3 is CASRSLGGDTEAFF. For the CDR3, the DNA is TGTGCCAGCAGGTCCCTGGGGGGCGACACTGAAGCTTTCTTT. Full variable domain (outside the CDR3, taken from reference TRBV11-3 and TRBJ1-1): EAGVVQSPRYKIIEKKQPVAFWCNPISGHNTLYWYLQNLGQGPELLIRYENEEAVDDSQLPKDRFSAERLKGVDSTLKIQPAELGDSAVYLCASRSLGGDTEAFFGQGTRLTVV.

The chain employs TRBV7-9 and TRBJ2-1; D is perhaps TRBD2 (6 bases). CDR3 length equals 16 residues. Trimming cost V 5 bases and J 6 bases, with 20 bases left between them. Germline lookup yields CDR1 SEHNR and CDR2 FQNEAQ (reference sequence). CDR3 nucleotide sequence: TGTGCCAGCAGCAGTACGAATCAGGGAGGAAGCAATGAGCAGTTCTTC. It is translated as CASSSTNQGGSNEQFF.